The table lists the clone carrying this T cell receptor (beta chain) with a count of one. Germline V CDR1 and CDR2: SEHNR, FQNEAQ (reference sequence). The CDR3 consists of 15 residues. Losses at the gene ends were 6 bases for V and 4 bases for J; bases not matched to a gene: 10. This entry belongs to a study of CD8 T cells in Susac syndrome. The authors reverse transcribed about 0.5 to 1 ug RNA with random hexamers. It was immunoSEQ multiplex PCR that amplified TCR beta CDR3 across 54 Vbeta and 13 Jbeta. TCRdb reanalysed the immunoSEQ multiplex PCR reads using MiXCR and keeps one entry per CDR3 protein. The repertoire consists of over 350,000 distinct CDR3 sequences, with 85% to 90% occurring once and the leading ten covering more than 0.09%. TCR beta sequencing was performed on blood CD8+ and CD4+ T cells. The authors negatively isolated CD8+ and CD4+ T cells and FACS-enriched TEMRA cells.

This sequence joins TRBV7-9 and TRBJ1-1; TRBD1 matches at 8 bases. The sample was CD8+ T cells from PBMCs. The receptor comes from a human donor with multiple sclerosis. The CDR3 nucleotides are TGTGCCAGCAGACCAGACAGGGGCCGAGGCACTGAAGCTTTCTTT. Translated, it gives CASRPDRGRGTEAFF.